This TCR beta chain emerged from a study of blood T cell repertoires in COVID-19 (dated by TCRdb to about 2020). For context, the study as a whole: Collaborator samples came from the United States, Italy and Spain and covered acute and convalescent phases of COVID-19. Nearly every sample came with metadata listing a de-identified subject ID, COVID-19 status, age in years and sex. The material from the prospective study consisted of cDNA or gDNA derived from T cells, B-cell-depleted T cells, or PBMCs. A freely available public database, intended as a resource for researchers studying the immune response to SARS-CoV-2, is where the repertoires were released. The samples were drawn from two sources: the first 160 participants of the ongoing ImmuneRACE study, and 1,254 subjects contributed by 6 global collaborators. HLA class I and class II types, where available, came from metadata supplied by the sample provider rather than from assay-based typing. The dataset comprised deeply sampled blood TCRbeta repertoires from subjects exposed to, actively infected with, or recovered from COVID-19.

The immunoSEQ Assay, a bias-controlled multiplex PCR, was used to amplify TCRbeta CDR3 regions from genomic DNA. Turning to the authors' computational methods: The number of nucleated cells in each sample was estimated by amplification of reference gene primers within the assay. To quantify the absolute abundance of each unique TCRbeta CDR3 rearrangement, sequence reads were collapsed and filtered. For each sample, productive Simpson clonality was calculated as the square root of Simpson's diversity index across productive rearrangements. Imported from immuneACCESS, the table was reduced by TCRdb to in-frame sequences with V and J called. These copies leave out some clones; in studies compared against another copy, an unresolved V gene accounts for under half, and the cause of the remainder is not known. V and J calls and clone size are those listed in that table; D and trimming were worked out from the DNA. The sample contains about 220,000 clones, approximately 83% of them found a single time. 3% to 4% of the sample lies in the top ten.

The paper's findings and limits, for the study overall: The amount of clinical and demographic metadata varied by source and participant and was provided uncurated.

V gives up 5 bases and J gives up 2 bases, and the segment between their germline ends measures 12 bases. The CDR3 starts with the cysteine, ends with the phenylalanine, and has 14 residues. The DNA shown is the 42-base CDR3, in frame from base 1. According to the germline V gene (reference sequence), CDR1 reads LNHDA and CDR2 reads SQIVND. Note on this clone: The clone's antigen remains unknown. No much larger clonotype is one base removed from it; base qualities were not supplied.

Participants in the prospective study were enrolled through a virtual design, were aged roughly 18 to 100 years, and lived in roughly 24 United States geographic areas. In the prospective study, participants were assigned to cohorts based on the clinical history participants reported in a screening survey and a study questionnaire. Recovered participants in ImmuneRACE Cohort 3 were defined by two consecutive negative NP/OP PCR tests, clearance by a healthcare professional, or resolution of symptoms. Each participant in the prospective study had whole blood, serum and a nasopharyngeal or oropharyngeal swab collected by mobile phlebotomists. Over a roughly two-month period, participants in the prospective study had the option of providing additional blood draws and questionnaires. Before DNA extraction, blood samples from the prospective study were shipped at room temperature or frozen.

The sequence came from a woman in her sixties or seventies who had recovered from COVID-19. The specimen sequenced was PBMCs or T cells enriched from blood (not recorded which). The chain is made from TRBV19 and TRBJ1-1, and perhaps TRBD1 as D gene, on 5 matching bases. The sequenced DNA is TGTGCCAGTAGTGACAGTTCTTATAACACTGAAGCTTTCTTT. Translated, this is CASSDSSYNTEAFF.